Shown below are 18 T cell receptor beta chains from a single sample sequenced in a study of cytomegalovirus exposure and HLA in healthy donors. Researchers ran the PCR with 60 Vbeta and 13 Jbeta primers. Data came from immunoSEQ multiplex PCR; TCRdb stores just in-frame clones and leaves some out. This repertoire shows under 200,000 clones, about nine tenths found once; its top ten account for more than 1%. The sample comprised PBMCs. Receptors originate from a boy between 2 and 10 years old in good health and CMV-seronegative.

The gene calls are TRBV15 and TRBJ2-1; D is perhaps TRBD2 (5 bases). In germline, CDR1 is LNHNV, CDR2 YYDKDF (reference sequence). The CDR3 consists of 15 residues. V lost 3 bases to trimming and J lost 9 bases, with 18 bases between them. In DNA, the CDR3 is TGTGCCACCAGCAGGGTGAGGGCGCGCCCAGGTGAGCAGTTCTTC. This codes for CATSRVRARPGEQFF.

The chain employs TRBV6-5 and TRBJ1-3; TRBD1 is a possible D gene (6 bases). The germline V gene has CDR1 MNHEY and CDR2 SVGAGI. There are 15 residues in the CDR3. V lost 6 bases and J lost 2, with 14 bases in between. The CDR3 sequence: CASRAAGGPGNTIYF. The CDR3 DNA reads TGTGCCAGCAGGGCCGCGGGGGGGCCTGGAAACACCATATATTTT.

V and J are TRBV19 and TRBJ1-2; 7 bases line up with TRBD1. Germline values: CDR1 LNHDA, CDR2 SQIVND (reference sequence). The length of the CDR3 is 15 residues. V was pared by 3 bases and J by 3 bases, with 7 bases of the junction left unmatched. CDR3 nucleotides: TGTGCCAGTAGTATTGTGACAGGGAGAGACTATGGCTACACCTTC. This codes for CASSIVTGRDYGYTF.

The chain carries TRBV13 and TRBJ1-1, with TRBD1 matching 10 bases. The CDR3 covers 18 residues. Trimming at V came to 5 bases and at J to 0 bases, leaving 12 bases not matched to a gene. Germline CDR1 reads PRHDT; CDR2 reads FYEKMQ (reference sequence). CDR3 protein: CASSLKTGQGVVNTEAFF. The CDR3 DNA reads TGTGCCAGCAGCCTAAAGACCGGACAGGGGGTAGTGAACACTGAAGCTTTCTTT. The variable domain in full, with the rest retrieved from reference TRBV13 and TRBJ1-1, is AAGVIQSPRHLIKEKRETATLKCYPIPRHDTVYWYQQGPGQDPQFLISFYEKMQSDKGSIPDRFSAQQFSDYHSELNMSSLELGDSALYFCASSLKTGQGVVNTEAFFGQGTRLTVV.

This clone was recorded a few times. The chain recombines TRBV7-9 with TRBJ1-4, with D perhaps matching TRBD1 (5 bases). This CDR3 is 13 amino acids long. Per the germline V gene, CDR1 is SEHNR and CDR2 is FQNEAQ (reference sequence). Trimming took off 4 bases at V and 15 bases at J, with 18 bases between the two ends. The CDR3 sequence: CASSSSDSSAVFF. DNA for the CDR3: TGTGCCAGCAGCTCCTCAGACAGCTCGGCGGTGTTTTTT.

The chain links TRBV9 to TRBJ2-7; possibly TRBD2 for D (5 bases). The V gene lost 3 bases and the J gene lost 0 bases, with 7 bases spanning the gap. CDR3 size: 13 residues. Germline CDR1 is SGDLS and CDR2 is YYNGEE. Here the CDR3 reads CASSGRDSYEQYF. CDR3 in DNA: TGTGCCAGCAGCGGCCGGGACTCCTACGAGCAGTACTTC.

V gene TRBV6-6 combines with J gene TRBJ2-7, with a tentative D call TRBD2 (6 bases). The CDR3 is 14 residues long. Germline V gives CDR1 MNHNY, CDR2 SVGAGI (reference sequence). With 4 bases removed from V and 3 bases from J, the gap between germline ends came to 13 bases. Written as DNA, the CDR3 is TGTGCCAGCAGTTCCCGGGAGCAGGGCTACGAGCAGTACTTC. Translation gives CASSSREQGYEQYF.

The chain has TRBV5-1 and TRBJ2-1, with D uncertain. With 1 base removed from V and 4 bases from J, the gap between germline ends came to 12 bases. The CDR3 totals 15 residues. Per germline, CDR1 SGHRS and CDR2 YFSETQ. The CDR3 sequence is CASSLTQPGYNEQFF. The CDR3 DNA follows: TGCGCCAGCAGCTTGACCCAACCCGGGTACAATGAGCAGTTCTTC.

V gene TRBV28 combines with J gene TRBJ1-1; D ambiguous. The CDR3 consists of 16 residues. Germline V gene lookup returns CDR1 MDHEN and CDR2 SYDVKM. The V end was cut by 3 bases, the J end by 1 base, with 15 bases between. This CDR3 reads CASSLLFSRGNTEAFF. The CDR3 DNA reads as TGTGCCAGCAGTTTGTTATTCAGCAGAGGGAACACTGAAGCTTTCTTT.

The chain recombines TRBV5-1 with TRBJ2-1; 10 bases agree with TRBD2. The CDR3 sequence is 12 residues long. In germline, CDR1 is SGHRS, CDR2 YFSETQ. Trimming cost V 4 bases and J 15 bases; bases outside gene matches: 7. CDR3 DNA sequence: TGCGCCAGCAGCATTAGCGGGGGGTTTTTGTTCTTC. It is translated as CASSISGGFLFF.

This chain connects TRBV6-1 to TRBJ2-7; TRBD1 matches at 7 bases. Trimming at V came to 6 bases and at J to 4 bases, leaving 12 bases not matched to a gene. The V gene's germline CDR1 is MNHNS and CDR2 SASEGT. CDR3 size: 15 residues. Here the CDR3 DNA reads TGTGCCAGCAGCCATAACAGGGGAGCGCGGTACGAGCAGTACTTC. As protein: CASSHNRGARYEQYF.

The gene calls are TRBV28 and TRBJ2-3; D not certain. The CDR3 is made up of 14 amino acids. The V end was cut by 8 bases, the J end by 2 bases, with 14 bases between. Germline values: CDR1 MDHEN, CDR2 SYDVKM. CDR3 DNA: TGTGCCAGCCAATCTGGAACTATCACAGATACGCAGTATTTT. Translation gives CASQSGTITDTQYF.

V gene TRBV5-1 combines with J gene TRBJ2-4; D gene ambiguous. The germline V gene has CDR1 SGHRS and CDR2 YFSETQ. Trimming shortened V by 0 bases and J by 5 bases, and 9 bases separated the two germline ends. This CDR3 contains 14 residues. The CDR3 here is CASSLGGRENIQYF. The DNA for the CDR3 is TGCGCCAGCAGCTTGGGCGGTCGCGAAAACATTCAGTACTTC.

The J gene is TRBJ1-5, the V gene TRBV28, with D possibly being TRBD1 (5 bases). The V end lost 3 bases, the J end lost 2 bases, and 14 bases lay between the germline ends. Germline CDR1 MDHEN, CDR2 SYDVKM. The CDR3 runs 16 residues. CDR3 sequence reads: CASSFVVGDGNQPQHF. CDR3 DNA sequence: TGTGCCAGCAGTTTTGTTGTAGGGGATGGCAATCAGCCCCAGCATTTT. The complete variable domain, with remaining parts taken from reference TRBV28 and TRBJ1-5, reads DVKVTQSSRYLVKRTGEKVFLECVQDMDHENMFWYRQDPGLGLRLIYFSYDVKMKEKGDIPEGYSVSREKKERFSLILESASTNQTSMYLCASSFVVGDGNQPQHFGDGTRLSIL.

CDR3 bases: TGTGCCAGCAGTGTGCGGGGGGGCCCCTACGAGCAGTACTTC. Translated: CASSVRGGPYEQYF. The chain employs TRBV25-1 and TRBJ2-5; 9 bases map to TRBD2. The J call is in doubt because the DNA end fits TRBJ2-7 better. The V gene's germline CDR1 is MGHDK and CDR2 SYGVNS. This CDR3 is built from 14 residues.

The chain recombines TRBV27 with TRBJ1-5; possibly TRBD1 for D (6 bases). Trimming cost V 6 bases and J 2 bases, with 20 bases left between them. This CDR3 is 17 amino acids long. CDR1 is MNHEY, CDR2 SMNVEV, per germline (reference sequence). The CDR3 spells CASSADRGGQGNQPQHF. CDR3 sequence (DNA): TGTGCCAGCAGCGCTGATCGAGGGGGACAAGGCAATCAGCCCCAGCATTTT.

The rearrangement links TRBV6-1 to TRBJ2-1, with D possibly being TRBD2 (5 bases). Looked up from germline, CDR1 is MNHNS and CDR2 is SASEGT. Trimming took off 7 bases at V and 7 bases at J, with 17 bases between the two ends. This CDR3 is built from 14 residues. The CDR3 sequence: CASKIEPSGNEQFF. The CDR3 DNA sequence: TGTGCCAGCAAAATTGAACCGTCGGGGAATGAGCAGTTCTTC.

CDR3 DNA: TGCGCCAGCAGCTTGGTGGGACTAGCGGGAGGGTACAATGAGCAGTTCTTC. It specifies CASSLVGLAGGYNEQFF. This chain links TRBV5-1 with TRBJ2-1; 16 nucleotides align to TRBD2. V gave up 0 bases and J gave up 4 bases; unmatched junction bases: 1. CDR3 length: 17 residues. The germline gives CDR1 SGHRS, CDR2 YFSETQ.